This entry lists 20 T cell receptor beta chains sequenced from one sample in a study of CD8 T cells in Susac syndrome. The authors reverse transcribed 0.5 to 1 ug RNA with random hexamers. MiXCR, applied by TCRdb to the immunoSEQ multiplex PCR reads, yields one record per CDR3 protein. The sample holds about 200,000 distinct CDR3 sequences, roughly 94% seen once. Sequenced: CD4+ T cells from PBMCs. The receptor source for this set is a human donor in good health.

The chain combines TRBV20-1 with TRBJ2-2; 9 nucleotides line up with TRBD1. Trimming at V came to 5 bases and at J to 7 bases, leaving 8 bases not matched to a gene. Germline loops: CDR1 DFQATT, CDR2 SNEGSKA (reference sequence). The CDR3 length is 14 residues. CDR3 sequence reads: CSARRDRAGGELFF. In DNA form, the CDR3 reads TGCAGTGCTCGCCGGGACAGGGCGGGCGGGGAGCTGTTTTTT.

The chain uses TRBV5-1 and TRBJ2-7, with 14 bases fitting TRBD2. The CDR3 spans 15 residues. The V gene's germline CDR1 is SGHRS and CDR2 YFSETQ. V lost 4 bases to trimming and J lost 6 bases; unmatched junction nucleotides: 6. DNA for the CDR3: TGCGCCAGCAGCGCGGGACTAGCGGGAGTTTCCGAGCAGTACGTC. Translating gives CASSAGLAGVSEQYV.

This sequence joins TRBV12-3 or TRBV12-4 and TRBJ1-2; TRBD1 is a possible D gene (5 bases). The ends were cut back, 8 bases at V and 4 bases at J, with 11 bases in the middle. This CDR3 is 12 amino acids long. The CDR3: CASLRGVYGYTF. The DNA of the CDR3 is TGTGCCAGCCTGCGGGGGGTCTATGGCTACACCTTC.

The chain is built from TRBV11-2 and TRBJ2-3, with D unresolved. Trimming took 3 bases from V and 7 from J, leaving 11 bases between them. The CDR3 is 13 residues long. CDR1 and CDR2 (germline): SGHAT, FQNNGV. In DNA form, the CDR3 reads TGTGCCAGCAGCTTTTATAATGGGAATACGCAGTATTTT. The encoded protein is CASSFYNGNTQYF. The full variable domain, its missing parts supplied by reference TRBV11-2 and TRBJ2-3, is EAGVAQSPRYKIIEKRQSVAFWCNPISGHATLYWYQQILGQGPKLLIQFQNNGVVDDSQLPKDRFSAERLKGVDSTLKIQPAKLEDSAVYLCASSFYNGNTQYFGPGTRLTVL.

V gene TRBV9 combines with J gene TRBJ1-1, with D possibly matching TRBD1 (6 bases). CDR1 is SGDLS, CDR2 YYNGEE, per germline. Between the trimmed V and J ends, which lost 2 bases and 4 bases, there was a span of 12 bases. This CDR3 is 14 amino acids long. The CDR3 bases are TGTGCCAGCAGCGTCCGGGGGGGCAGCACTGAAGCTTTCTTT. Protein sequence: CASSVRGGSTEAFF. The full variable domain, its missing parts supplied by reference TRBV9 and TRBJ1-1, is DSGVTQTPKHLITATGQRVTLRCSPRSGDLSVYWYQQSLDQGLQFLIQYYNGEERAKGNILERFSAQQFPDLHSELNLSSLELGDSALYFCASSVRGGSTEAFFGQGTRLTVV.

J is TRBJ2-7 and V is TRBV29-1, with D unresolved. Trimming cost V 3 bases and J 0 bases, with 3 bases left between them. Germline V gene lookup returns CDR1 SQVTM and CDR2 ANQGSEA. This CDR3 is 11 amino acids long. The CDR3 bases are TGCAGCGTTGACACCTCCTACGAGCAGTACTTC. The encoded protein is CSVDTSYEQYF.

This clonotype was seen only once. The chain has TRBV20-1 and TRBJ2-3; D unresolved. V lost 1 base, J lost 2 bases, and 13 bases lay in between. This CDR3 is built from 15 residues. The germline gives CDR1 DFQATT, CDR2 SNEGSKA (reference sequence). Written as DNA, the CDR3 is TGCAGTGCTAGAGGTGGTTTAACGAACACAGATACGCAGTATTTT. The encoded protein is CSARGGLTNTDTQYF.

The chain recombines TRBV6-1 with TRBJ2-3, with a tentative D call TRBD2 (5 bases). The CDR3 is made up of 17 amino acids. Trimming stripped 1 base from V and 0 bases from J, with 14 bases between. Looked up from germline, CDR1 is MNHNS and CDR2 is SASEGT. This CDR3 reads CASSEVSGGHSTDTQYF. In nucleotides, the CDR3 is TGTGCCAGCAGTGAAGTATCCGGCGGGCATAGCACAGATACGCAGTATTTT.

The CDR3 protein is CSARVDPRWNQPQHF. CDR3 coding DNA: TGCAGTGCTAGAGTAGACCCTCGTTGGAATCAGCCCCAGCATTTT. The chain links TRBV20-1 to TRBJ1-5, with D uncertain. Trimming left V 1 base short and J 4 bases short, with 14 bases between. Looked up from germline, CDR1 is DFQATT and CDR2 is SNEGSKA (reference sequence). The CDR3 sequence is 15 residues long.

This chain uses TRBV12-3 or TRBV12-4 with TRBJ2-7, with D unresolved. The CDR3 runs to 14 residues. V shed 3 bases and J shed 0 bases, with 9 bases lying between them. As DNA, the CDR3 is TGTGCCAGCAGTTTCAACGGTTTCTCCTACGAGCAGTACGTC. This encodes CASSFNGFSYEQYV.

The chain has TRBV20-1 and TRBJ1-4; TRBD1 aligns across 9 bases. Germline CDR1 and CDR2: DFQATT and SNEGSKA (reference sequence). The junction had 7 bases not matched to a gene; V was cut back by 6 bases and J by 8 bases. CDR3 length: 13 amino acids. In nucleotides, the CDR3 is TGCAGTGCCGACGACAGGGGGAAGGAAAAACTGTTTTTT. As protein: CSADDRGKEKLFF.

CDR3 loop: CASSQEIAGGSNEQFF. CDR3 DNA: TGTGCCAGCAGCCAAGAGATAGCGGGGGGTAGTAATGAGCAGTTCTTC. The chain carries TRBV3-1 and TRBJ2-1; 10 positions agree with TRBD2. The trim removed 0 bases at V and 7 bases at J, leaving 6 bases unmatched. This CDR3 contains 16 residues. The germline CDR1 and CDR2 sequences are LGHDT and YNNKEL (reference sequence).

The J gene is TRBJ1-2, the V gene TRBV9, with a tentative D call TRBD1 (6 bases). Trimming shortened V by 4 bases and J by 7 bases, and 11 bases separated the two germline ends. The germline gives CDR1 SGDLS, CDR2 YYNGEE. The CDR3 totals 12 residues. CDR3 nucleotides: TGTGCCAGCAGCAACTCAGGGGTTGGCTACACCTTC. It yields the protein CASSNSGVGYTF.

The chain recombines TRBV28 with TRBJ2-7, with D unclear. The CDR3 is made up of 14 amino acids. With 1 base removed from V and 5 bases from J, the gap between germline ends came to 12 bases. Germline CDR1 and CDR2: MDHEN and SYDVKM. CDR3 sequence (DNA): TGTGCCAGCAGTTTATCGGGCGGAGTAAACGAGCAGTACGTC. Its protein is CASSLSGGVNEQYV.

This chain links TRBV6-2 or TRBV6-3 with TRBJ2-2; D gene uncertain. Germline loops: CDR1 MNHEY, CDR2 SVGEGT. The V gene lost 6 bases and the J gene lost 7 bases, with 9 bases spanning the gap. The CDR3 sequence is 12 residues long. Written as DNA, the CDR3 is TGTGCCAGCAGCCCCCTCTTCGGGGAGCTGTTTTTT. Its protein product is CASSPLFGELFF.

The chain is built from TRBV20-1 and TRBJ2-1; 10 bases agree with TRBD2. Germline loops: CDR1 DFQATT, CDR2 SNEGSKA (reference sequence). The CDR3 has 13 residues. V lost 6 bases, J lost 9 bases, and 8 bases stayed unmatched. CDR3 bases: TGCAGTGCCCCTAGCGGGAGTATTGGTGAGCAGTTCTTC. Translating it yields CSAPSGSIGEQFF.

This clonotype appeared once. The genes are TRBV5-1 and TRBJ2-3; 8 positions agree with TRBD1. Per the germline V gene, CDR1 is SGHRS and CDR2 is YFSETQ. Germline trimming cut 8 bases from V and 4 bases from J; bases unmatched to any gene: 9. There are 14 residues in the CDR3. Written as DNA, the CDR3 is TGCGCCAGTCGCGGGACAGGCCTGGCAGATACGCAGTATTTT. Amino acid sequence: CASRGTGLADTQYF.

This clonotype was counted a single time. The genes are TRBV5-4 and TRBJ2-7, with D possibly matching TRBD2 (5 bases). This CDR3 comprises 14 residues. V lost 3 bases and J 4 bases, leaving 14 bases between the germline ends. Germline V CDR1 and CDR2: SGHNT, YYREEE (reference sequence). In DNA form, the CDR3 reads TGTGCCAGCAGCTCGCCGGGGTCGGCTTACGAGCAGTACGTC. As protein: CASSSPGSAYEQYV.

This chain connects TRBV5-1 to TRBJ1-1; D may be TRBD1 (5 bases). The V gene lost 4 bases and the J gene lost 1 base, with 11 bases spanning the gap. The CDR3 is made up of 14 amino acids. CDR1 SGHRS and CDR2 YFSETQ come from the germline V gene. This CDR3 reads CASSTGTQNTEAFF. The CDR3 DNA reads as TGCGCCAGCAGCACCGGGACCCAGAACACTGAAGCTTTCTTT.

This chain's CDR3 is CASSPGLLGQFF. CDR3 nucleotides: TGTGCCAGCTCACCCGGACTACTAGGGCAGTTCTTC. The chain uses TRBV18 and TRBJ2-1; perhaps TRBD2 as D (6 bases). CDR3 length equals 12 residues. Trimming took off 3 bases at V and 12 bases at J, with 12 bases between the two ends. Per the germline V gene, CDR1 is KGHSH and CDR2 is LQKENI. Using reference TRBV18 and TRBJ2-1 for the parts outside the CDR3, the full variable domain is NAGVMQNPRHLVRRRGQEARLRCSPMKGHSHVYWYRQLPEEGLKFMVYLQKENIIDESGMPKERFSAEFPKEGPSILRIQQVVRGDSAAYFCASSPGLLGQFFGPGTRLTVL.